A single sample gave rise to the 4 T cell receptor beta chains below, sequenced in a study of CD8 T cells in ankylosing spondylitis. TCRdb reanalysed the 5' RACE reads using MiXCR and keeps one entry per CDR3 protein. The sample consists of roughly 230,000 distinct CDR3 sequences, over 15% of them appearing once. Specimen: blood, either unsorted or a sorted T cell fraction (not recorded which). These receptors were taken from a male donor with ankylosing spondylitis or in good health (not recorded which).

The rearrangement joins TRBV20-1 to TRBJ2-4, with D possibly matching TRBD2 (5 bases). The CDR3 spans 14 residues. Per germline, CDR1 DFQATT and CDR2 SNEGSKA (reference sequence). The V and J ends lost 5 bases and 3 bases respectively, with 14 bases between them. The CDR3 here is CSAARIRGKNIQYF. The CDR3 region has the DNA TGCAGTGCTGCCAGAATCCGGGGCAAAAACATTCAGTACTTC.

The chain joins TRBV5-1 to TRBJ2-7; D is perhaps TRBD1 (5 bases). Trimming took 4 bases from V and 6 from J, leaving 11 bases between them. The CDR3 is 12 residues long. CDR1 and CDR2 from the germline V gene are SGHRS and YFSETQ. In DNA, the CDR3 is TGCGCCAGCAGCACCTCAGGGTTCGAGCAGTACTTC. This translates into CASSTSGFEQYF.

This clonotype was observed at least ten times. The rearrangement links TRBV5-5 to TRBJ2-3, with 7 bases fitting TRBD1. The CDR3 spans 18 residues. J gave up 0 bases and V 3 bases, and 13 bases lay outside the gene matches. Germline V gene sequence: CDR1 SGHKS, CDR2 YYEKEE (reference sequence). The CDR3 region is CASSSRDSPNFSTDTQYF. The CDR3 coding sequence is TGTGCCAGCAGCTCCCGGGACAGCCCCAATTTTAGCACAGATACGCAGTATTTT. Drawing the rest from reference TRBV5-5 and TRBJ2-3, the complete variable domain is DAGVTQSPTHLIKTRGQQVTLRCSPISGHKSVSWYQQVLGQGPQFIFQYYEKEERGRGNFPDRFSARQFPNYSSELNVNALLLGDSALYLCASSSRDSPNFSTDTQYFGPGTRLTVL.

The chain couples TRBV25-1 to TRBJ2-5; tentatively, D is TRBD1 (6 bases). This CDR3 comprises 17 residues. Germline V CDR1 and CDR2: MGHDK, SYGVNS. V lost 3 bases, J lost 5 bases, and 22 bases lay in between. CDR3 nucleotides: TGTGCCAGCAGTGACAAAAGCCCCTTGGGGGCTCGGGAGACCCAGTACTTC. Amino acids: CASSDKSPLGARETQYF.